This TCR beta chain was sequenced during a study of shared clonotypes between healthy human individuals. TCRdb's table, derived via immunoSEQ multiplex PCR, lists solely in-frame clones and lacks some. The sample has about 680,000 clones, less than 80% seen once; the top ten hold around 1.8%. Germline V CDR1 and CDR2: SGHTA, FQGTGA. The CDR3 has 14 amino acids. Trimming took 6 bases from V and 4 from J, leaving 12 bases between them. The genes are TRBV7-3 and TRBJ2-2; weak D call: TRBD2 (6 bases). The sequenced material came from memory CD4+ T cells sorted from blood. Stated subset: CD45RA-negative fraction. The TCR comes from a woman aged 30 to 39 in good health. Written as DNA, the CDR3 is TGTGCCAGCAGACTTGACGGGAGCACCGGGGAGCTGTTTTTT. Protein product: CASRLDGSTGELFF.